The 27 T cell receptor beta chains below were found in one sample sequenced in a study of T cells after yellow fever vaccination. MiXCR was run by TCRdb on the 5' RACE reads, yielding one entry per CDR3 protein. This sample has just under 600,000 distinct CDR3 sequences; roughly 13% occur once, and the top ten carry 11% to 15%. Specimen: PBMCs, collected on the day of the yellow fever booster vaccination. The receptor source for this set is a man between 25 and 39 years old who received the YFV17D yellow fever vaccine.

This rearrangement joins TRBV6-2 or TRBV6-3 to TRBJ1-2; no definite D call. This CDR3 has 15 residues. Germline V gene lookup returns CDR1 MNHEY and CDR2 SVGEGT. The ends were cut back, 5 bases at V and 7 bases at J, with 20 bases in the middle. The CDR3 nucleotides read TGTGCCAGCAGTGATCTCCAACGGGCGCTCCGTGGCTACACCTTC. Residues: CASSDLQRALRGYTF.

This clonotype was observed a handful of times. The gene calls are TRBV2 and TRBJ2-3, with D perhaps matching TRBD2 (5 bases). CDR1 and CDR2 from the germline V gene are SNHLY and FYNNEI. The germline V and J ends were trimmed by 8 bases and 4 bases, with 7 bases remaining between them. This CDR3 has 11 residues. The CDR3 is CASGESDTQYF. CDR3 coding DNA: TGTGCCAGCGGGGAGTCAGATACGCAGTATTTT.

The chain uses TRBV3-1 and TRBJ1-2; TRBD1 is a possible D gene (5 bases). V was clipped by 4 bases and J by 5 bases, with 14 bases between them. CDR1 is LGHDT, CDR2 YNNKEL, per germline (reference sequence). The CDR3 consists of 14 residues. CDR3 DNA sequence: TGTGCCAGCAGCCTCGGGGCAGGGCAGTATGGCTACACCTTC. This translates into CASSLGAGQYGYTF. Filled out from reference TRBV3-1 and TRBJ1-2, the complete variable domain reads DTAVSQTPKYLVTQMGNDKSIKCEQNLGHDTMYWYKQDSKKFLKIMFSYNNKELIINETVPNRFSPKSPDKAHLNLHINSLELGDSAVYFCASSLGAGQYGYTFGSGTRLTVV.

In this sample, this clonotype turned up a few times. The J gene is TRBJ2-5, the V gene TRBV10-3; either TRBD1 or TRBD2 may supply D (5 bases each). The V end was cut by 3 bases, the J end by 5 bases, with 16 bases between. The CDR3 spans 15 residues. Germline CDR1 and CDR2: ENHRY and SYGVKD. CDR3 nucleotides: TGTGCCATCAGTGAAGGGGTGCGGACTGGCGAGACCCAGTACTTC. Protein product: CAISEGVRTGETQYF.

The chain joins TRBV12-3 or TRBV12-4 to TRBJ2-7; possibly TRBD1 for D (5 bases). V lost 3 bases and J 6 bases, leaving 9 bases between the germline ends. The CDR3 consists of 12 residues. The CDR3 bases are TGTGCCAGCAGTTTGCAGGGTTTCGAGCAGTACTTC. As protein: CASSLQGFEQYF.

This rearrangement joins TRBV5-1 to TRBJ2-1; TRBD2 matches 7 bases. The J segment lost 5 bases and the V segment lost 3 bases, leaving 11 bases of the junction unmatched. CDR3 length: 16 amino acids. Germline V gene data show CDR1 as SGHRS and CDR2 as YFSETQ. The CDR3 region has the DNA TGCGCCAGCAGCTACAGGACTAGTTCTGTAGACAATGAGCAGTTCTTC. It codes for CASSYRTSSVDNEQFF.

The chain recombines TRBV28 with TRBJ2-7; 9 nucleotides agree with TRBD2. In germline, CDR1 is MDHEN, CDR2 SYDVKM. CDR3 length: 12 residues. With 6 bases clipped from V and 7 bases from J, the junction kept 4 bases outside the gene matches. The CDR3 loop reads CASRLTSGEQYF. CDR3 sequence (DNA): TGTGCCAGCAGGCTTACTAGCGGGGAGCAGTACTTC. Full variable domain (missing parts from reference TRBV28 and TRBJ2-7): DVKVTQSSRYLVKRTGEKVFLECVQDMDHENMFWYRQDPGLGLRLIYFSYDVKMKEKGDIPEGYSVSREKKERFSLILESASTNQTSMYLCASRLTSGEQYFGPGTRLTVT.

The sample holds a few counts of this clonotype. The DNA of the CDR3 is TGTGCCAGCAGTCGAAGAGTCACAGATACGCAGTATTTT. Its translation is CASSRRVTDTQYF. The chain uses TRBV7-3 and TRBJ2-3; the D is unclear. V lost 6 bases and J 2 bases, leaving 9 bases between the germline ends. Germline lookup yields CDR1 SGHTA and CDR2 FQGTGA. This CDR3 spans 13 amino acids.

Of note for this clonotype: Its ends do not fully match the called genes, so a read error is possible. The V call is TRBV7-6, the J call TRBJ2-1; 8 bases match TRBD2. The CDR3 is made up of 14 amino acids. The V gene's germline CDR1 is SGHVS and CDR2 FNYEAQ. CDR3 DNA: TGTGCCAGCAGCGCGGGACTAGACTACAATGAGCTGTTCTTC. It is translated as CASSAGLDYNELFF. The full variable domain, in which reference TRBV7-6 and TRBJ2-1 provide the parts outside the CDR3, is GAGVSQSPRYKVTKRGQDVALRCDPISGHVSLYWYRQALGQGPEFLTYFNYEAQQDKSGLPNDRFSAERPEGSISTLTIQRTEQRDSAMYRCASSAGLDYNELFFGPGTRLTVL.

CDR3 loop: CASRGGTSYNEQFF. The CDR3 DNA follows: TGCGCCAGCAGAGGAGGGACCTCCTACAATGAGCAGTTCTTC. The chain uses TRBV5-1 and TRBJ2-1; maybe TRBD2 (6 bases). Trimming left V 5 bases short and J 0 bases short, with 9 bases between. The CDR3 consists of 14 residues. Per germline, CDR1 SGHRS and CDR2 YFSETQ.

This clonotype was detected only a few times. This sequence joins TRBV6-4 and TRBJ1-5; D not certain. The CDR3 is made up of 12 amino acids. Germline loops: CDR1 MRHNA, CDR2 SNTAGT. V was clipped by 6 bases and J by 7 bases, with 10 bases between them. This CDR3 reads CASRWKNQPQHF. CDR3 DNA: TGTGCCAGCAGATGGAAGAACCAGCCCCAGCATTTT.

This clonotype was seen a few times. The V call is TRBV19, the J call TRBJ1-1, with D unresolved. Germline V gene data show CDR1 as LNHDA and CDR2 as SQIVND (reference sequence). CDR3 length: 17 amino acids. The V end lost 5 bases, the J end lost 4 bases, and 23 bases lay between the germline ends. The CDR3: CASSFSLWGSRGTEAFF. CDR3 bases: TGTGCCAGTAGTTTTTCCCTCTGGGGATCTAGAGGCACTGAAGCTTTCTTT. Filled out from reference TRBV19 and TRBJ1-1, the complete variable domain reads DGGITQSPKYLFRKEGQNVTLSCEQNLNHDAMYWYRQDPGQGLRLIYYSQIVNDFQKGDIAEGYSVSREKKESFPLTVTSAQKNPTAFYLCASSFSLWGSRGTEAFFGQGTRLTVV.

The chain carries TRBV15 and TRBJ1-5, with TRBD1 as a possible D gene (6 bases). This CDR3 has 13 amino acids. V shed 9 bases and J shed 8 bases, with 17 bases lying between them. Looked up from germline, CDR1 is LNHNV and CDR2 is YYDKDF (reference sequence). The CDR3 here is CATQDRGREPQHF. The CDR3 coding sequence is TGTGCCACACAGGATCGGGGGCGCGAGCCCCAGCATTTT.

The chain carries TRBV9 and TRBJ2-1; 12 bases match TRBD2. The length of the CDR3 is 18 residues. Trimming at V came to 0 bases and at J to 2 bases, leaving 6 bases not matched to a gene. Germline V CDR1 and CDR2: SGDLS, YYNGEE. This CDR3 reads CASSVASRTSGTYNEQFF. CDR3 DNA sequence: TGTGCCAGCAGCGTAGCCTCCAGGACTAGCGGGACCTACAATGAGCAGTTCTTC.

In its sample, this clonotype was seen a few times. The chain employs TRBV29-1 and TRBJ2-7, with D tentatively TRBD1 (5 bases). Germline CDR1 reads SQVTM; CDR2 reads ANQGSEA. Trimming removed 4 bases at V and 8 bases at J, with 15 bases between. This CDR3 contains 12 residues. This CDR3 is CSVGTGPTKQYF. In DNA, the CDR3 is TGCAGCGTTGGTACAGGTCCTACGAAGCAGTACTTC.

Written as DNA, the CDR3 is TGCGCCAGCAGCCAAGAAGGGCTAGCGTACTACAATGAGCAGTTCTTC. Protein sequence: CASSQEGLAYYNEQFF. The chain links TRBV4-3 to TRBJ2-1; D is perhaps TRBD2 (6 bases). The CDR3 loop spans 16 amino acids. Germline V gives CDR1 LGHNA, CDR2 YSLEER. Trimming took off 0 bases at V and 3 bases at J, with 12 bases between the two ends.

This sequence joins TRBV7-9 and TRBJ2-1; D is unresolved. CDR3 size: 14 residues. V lost 3 bases to trimming and J lost 8 bases, with 14 bases between them. Germline V lookup: CDR1 SEHNR, CDR2 FQNEAQ (reference sequence). CDR3: CASSFPPPRDEQFF. The CDR3 nucleotides read TGTGCCAGCAGCTTCCCCCCACCCCGAGATGAGCAGTTCTTC.

This chain links TRBV13 with TRBJ2-1; 9 bases map to TRBD2. The germline CDR1 and CDR2 sequences are PRHDT and FYEKMQ (reference sequence). This CDR3 comprises 14 residues. The junction had 11 bases not matched to a gene; V was cut back by 10 bases and J by 7 bases. The CDR3 DNA reads as TGTGCCACCACACAGGGGACTAGCAAGAATGAGCAGTTCTTC. This codes for CATTQGTSKNEQFF. Full variable domain (outside the CDR3, taken from reference TRBV13 and TRBJ2-1): AAGVIQSPRHLIKEKRETATLKCYPIPRHDTVYWYQQGPGQDPQFLISFYEKMQSDKGSIPDRFSAQQFSDYHSELNMSSLELGDSALYFCATTQGTSKNEQFFGPGTRLTVL.

This clonotype came up many times. The chain is built from TRBV7-6 and TRBJ2-1; D tentatively fits TRBD1 or TRBD2 (5 bases each). Germline V gene sequence: CDR1 SGHVS, CDR2 FNYEAQ. The CDR3 contains 14 residues. Trimming removed 8 bases at V and 8 bases at J, with 19 bases between. The CDR3 is CASVLGTALDEQFF. DNA for the CDR3: TGTGCCAGCGTTCTGGGGACGGCCCTCGATGAGCAGTTCTTC.

The chain links TRBV9 to TRBJ2-7; D gene uncertain. CDR3 length: 15 residues. Germline V lookup: CDR1 SGDLS, CDR2 YYNGEE. With 3 bases removed from V and 2 bases from J, the gap between germline ends came to 15 bases. The CDR3 sequence is CASSAEGDNAYEQYF. The DNA of the CDR3 is TGTGCCAGCAGCGCCGAAGGTGATAACGCCTACGAGCAGTACTTC.

CDR3 residues: CASREAGGETQYF. CDR3 DNA: TGTGCCAGCAGAGAGGCGGGTGGCGAGACCCAGTACTTC. The genes are TRBV7-2 and TRBJ2-5; perhaps TRBD2 as D (5 bases). There are 13 residues in the CDR3. CDR1 and CDR2 (germline): SGHTA, FQGNSA. The germline V and J ends were trimmed by 6 bases and 5 bases, with 13 bases remaining between them.

This clonotype was recorded a few times. The chain carries TRBV7-2 and TRBJ2-5; possibly TRBD2 for D (6 bases). The CDR3 loop spans 16 amino acids. Germline V gives CDR1 SGHTA, CDR2 FQGNSA. V was clipped by 4 bases and J by 2 bases, with 17 bases between them. CDR3 protein: CASSSPGRRLQETQYF. The CDR3 DNA is TGTGCCAGCAGCTCCCCTGGGAGGCGGCTTCAAGAGACCCAGTACTTC.

The chain uses TRBV4-3 and TRBJ1-4; a weak D match, TRBD1 (6 bases). The CDR3 is 16 amino acids. Germline V CDR1 and CDR2: LGHNA, YSLEER. Trimming cost V 0 bases and J 3 bases, with 11 bases left between them. CDR3 residues: CASSQEGGAPNEKLFF. The CDR3 nucleotides are TGCGCCAGCAGCCAAGAAGGGGGGGCACCTAATGAAAAACTGTTTTTT.

The chain has TRBV7-8 and TRBJ2-7; 8 bases match TRBD2. Germline V lookup: CDR1 SGHVS, CDR2 FQNEAQ. V gave up 2 bases and J gave up 7 bases; unmatched junction bases: 10. CDR3 length: 15 amino acids. The CDR3 DNA follows: TGTGCCAGCAGCTTAAGGCGGGAGGCCACGGGGGAGCAGTACTTC. Translated, it gives CASSLRREATGEQYF.

This chain links TRBV7-2 with TRBJ2-5, with D possibly being TRBD1 or TRBD2 (6 bases each). V lost 5 bases, J lost 4 bases, and 14 bases lay in between. This CDR3 is built from 14 residues. Germline loops: CDR1 SGHTA, CDR2 FQGNSA. The CDR3 DNA sequence: TGTGCCAGCAGCCCAAGGGGGGCCCGAGAGACCCAGTACTTC. Its protein is CASSPRGARETQYF.

This clonotype was detected a few times. The chain has TRBV6-5 and TRBJ1-2; unclear D gene. Trimming shortened V by 4 bases and J by 7 bases, and 7 bases separated the two germline ends. CDR3 size: 11 residues. The germline CDR1 and CDR2 sequences are MNHEY and SVGAGI. Here the CDR3 DNA reads TGTGCCAGCAGTTCCACTGCTGGCTACACCTTC. It is translated as CASSSTAGYTF.

This clonotype appeared a few times. The J gene is TRBJ2-5, the V gene TRBV20-1; 13 nucleotides match TRBD2. V was pared by 2 bases and J by 5 bases, with 8 bases of the junction left unmatched. Germline V gene sequence: CDR1 DFQATT, CDR2 SNEGSKA (reference sequence). The CDR3 runs 16 residues. The DNA of the CDR3 is TGCAGTGCTAGATCTGGACTAGCGGGAGAGGGTGAGACCCAGTACTTC. This translates into CSARSGLAGEGETQYF.